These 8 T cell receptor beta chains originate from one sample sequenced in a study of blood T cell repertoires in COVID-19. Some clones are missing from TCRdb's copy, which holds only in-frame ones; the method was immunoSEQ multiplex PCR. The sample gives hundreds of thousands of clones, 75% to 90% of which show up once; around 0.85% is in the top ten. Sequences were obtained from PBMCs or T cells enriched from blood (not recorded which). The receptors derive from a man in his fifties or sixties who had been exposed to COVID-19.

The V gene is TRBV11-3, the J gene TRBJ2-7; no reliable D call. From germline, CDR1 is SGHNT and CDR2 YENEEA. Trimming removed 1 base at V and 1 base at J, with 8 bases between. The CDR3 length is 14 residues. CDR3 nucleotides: TGTGCCAGCAGCTTAGGTCCACATTCCTACGAGCAGTACGTC. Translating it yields CASSLGPHSYEQYV.

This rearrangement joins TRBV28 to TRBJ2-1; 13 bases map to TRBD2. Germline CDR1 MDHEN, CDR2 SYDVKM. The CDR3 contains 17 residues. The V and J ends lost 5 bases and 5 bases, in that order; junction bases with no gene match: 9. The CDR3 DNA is TGTGCCAGCAGTATACTAGCGGGAGGGGGTAGCGACAATGAGCAGTTCTTC. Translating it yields CASSILAGGGSDNEQFF.

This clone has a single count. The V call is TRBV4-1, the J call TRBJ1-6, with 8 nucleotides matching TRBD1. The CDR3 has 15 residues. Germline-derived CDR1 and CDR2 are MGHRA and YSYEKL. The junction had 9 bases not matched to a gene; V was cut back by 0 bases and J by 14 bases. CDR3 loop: CASSQDLWTGTALHF. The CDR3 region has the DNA TGCGCCAGCAGCCAAGATCTGTGGACAGGGACAGCCCTCCACTTT.

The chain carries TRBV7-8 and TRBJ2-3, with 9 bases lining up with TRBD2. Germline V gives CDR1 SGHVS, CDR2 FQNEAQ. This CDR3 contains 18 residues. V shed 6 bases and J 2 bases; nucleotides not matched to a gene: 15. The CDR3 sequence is CASRPAGVSSGTTDTQYF. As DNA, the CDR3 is TGTGCCAGCAGACCCGCCGGTGTGTCTAGCGGGACCACAGATACGCAGTATTTT.

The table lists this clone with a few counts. The CDR3 loop reads CASSETGGKGHGELFF. The CDR3 DNA reads TGTGCCAGCAGCGAGACAGGGGGCAAAGGTCACGGGGAGCTGTTTTTT. This chain links TRBV7-6 with TRBJ2-2; 10 bases match TRBD1. The CDR3 has 16 residues. V lost 5 bases and J lost 7; bases outside the gene matches: 10. Per germline, CDR1 SGHVS and CDR2 FNYEAQ.

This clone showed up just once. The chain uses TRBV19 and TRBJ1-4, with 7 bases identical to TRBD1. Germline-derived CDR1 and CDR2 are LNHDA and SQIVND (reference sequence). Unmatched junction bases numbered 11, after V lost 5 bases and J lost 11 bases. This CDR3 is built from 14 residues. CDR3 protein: CASSYQGEPGKLFF. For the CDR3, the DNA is TGTGCCAGTAGTTATCAGGGGGAGCCTGGGAAACTGTTTTTT. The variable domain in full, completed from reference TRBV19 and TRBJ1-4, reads DGGITQSPKYLFRKEGQNVTLSCEQNLNHDAMYWYRQDPGQGLRLIYYSQIVNDFQKGDIAEGYSVSREKKESFPLTVTSAQKNPTAFYLCASSYQGEPGKLFFGSGTQLSVL.

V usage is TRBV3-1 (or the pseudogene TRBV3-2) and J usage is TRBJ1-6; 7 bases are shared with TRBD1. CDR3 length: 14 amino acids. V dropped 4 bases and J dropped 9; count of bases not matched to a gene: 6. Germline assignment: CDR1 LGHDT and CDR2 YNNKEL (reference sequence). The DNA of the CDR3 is TGTGCCAGCAGCCCTCAGGGGGAGAGTTCACCCCTCCACTTT. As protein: CASSPQGESSPLHF.

In DNA form, the CDR3 reads TGTGCCAGCAGCTCCCGGGGTGGGTATACGCAGTATTTT. Translation: CASSSRGGYTQYF. The V call is TRBV7-9, the J call TRBJ2-3, with a weak D call TRBD2 (5 bases). V dropped 4 bases and J dropped 7 bases, with 12 bases sitting between them. Germline lookup yields CDR1 SEHNR and CDR2 FQNEAQ (reference sequence). This CDR3 contains 13 residues.